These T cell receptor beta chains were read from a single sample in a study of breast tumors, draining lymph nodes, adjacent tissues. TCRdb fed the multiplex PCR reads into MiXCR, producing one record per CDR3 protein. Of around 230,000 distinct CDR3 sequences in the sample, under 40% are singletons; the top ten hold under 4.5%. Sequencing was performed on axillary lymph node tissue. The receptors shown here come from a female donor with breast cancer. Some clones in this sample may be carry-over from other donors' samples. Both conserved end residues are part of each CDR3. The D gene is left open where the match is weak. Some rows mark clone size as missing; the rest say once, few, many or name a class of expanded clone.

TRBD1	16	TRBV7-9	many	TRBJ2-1	TGTGCCAGCAGCTTATCGGGACAGGGGACGGTGGATGAGCAGTTCTTC	CASSLSGQGTVDEQFF
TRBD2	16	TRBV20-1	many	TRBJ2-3	TGCAGTGCTAGAGAGGAACTAGCGGGAAGAACAGATACGCAGTATTTT	CSAREELAGRTDTQYF
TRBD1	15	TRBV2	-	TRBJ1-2	TGTGCCAGCAGACCCGGGACAGGGTACAACTATGGCTACACCTTC	CASRPGTGYNYGYTF
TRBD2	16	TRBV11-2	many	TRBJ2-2	TGTGCCAGCAGCTATGGACTAGCGGGAGTGGCCGGGGAGCTGTTTTTT	CASSYGLAGVAGELFF
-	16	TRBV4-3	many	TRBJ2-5	TGCGCCAGCAGCCAAGATCCCCAGTGGGGCCAGGAGACCCAGTACTTC	CASSQDPQWGQETQYF
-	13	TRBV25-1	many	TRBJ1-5	TGTGCCAGCAGCTGGGATGGCAATCAGCCCCAGCATTTT	CASSWDGNQPQHF
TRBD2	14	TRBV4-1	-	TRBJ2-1	TGCGCCAGCAGCCAAGTAGCGGGGGGTCAATCGCAGTTCTTC	CASSQVAGGQSQFF
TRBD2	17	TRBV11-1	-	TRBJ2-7	TGTGCCAGCAGCCAGCGAAGCGGGAGGGCCCCAAGCTACGGGCAGTACTTC	CASSQRSGRAPSYGQYF
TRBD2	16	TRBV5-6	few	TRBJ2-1	TGTGCCAGCAGGAAACATTCAGCGGGAGTCTACAATGAGCAGTTCTTC	CASRKHSAGVYNEQFF
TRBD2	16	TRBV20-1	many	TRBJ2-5	TGCAGTGCTACCCTAATAGCGGGGGGCCCCCAAGAGACCCAGTACTTC	CSATLIAGGPQETQYF
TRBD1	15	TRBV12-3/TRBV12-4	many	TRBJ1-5	TGTGCCAGCAGGCGGACAGGGGGAAGCAATCAGCCCCAGCATTTT	CASRRTGGSNQPQHF
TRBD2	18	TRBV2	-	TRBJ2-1	TGTGCCAGCACCGTGGGGAGACTAGCGGGAAATAGGGCCGGGGAGCAGTTCTTC	CASTVGRLAGNRAGEQFF
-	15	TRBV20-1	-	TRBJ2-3	TGCAGTGCGGCAACCGGGACCATTGGCGTAGATACTCAGTATTTT	CSAATGTIGVDTQYF
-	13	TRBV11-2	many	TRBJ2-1	TGTGCCAGCAGCCGGGCGGGAAACAATGAGCAGTTCTTC	CASSRAGNNEQFF
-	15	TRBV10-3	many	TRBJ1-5	TGTGCCATCAGTGAGTCGATGGCAGGGAATCAGCCCCAGCATTTT	CAISESMAGNQPQHF
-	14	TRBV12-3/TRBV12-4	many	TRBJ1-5	TGTGCCAGCAGTTTCGCGGGGGGGGTTCAGCCCCAGCATTTT	CASSFAGGVQPQHF
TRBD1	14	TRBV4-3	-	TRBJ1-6	TGCGCCAGCAGCCGGCAACCGGACAGGGGGCCCCTCCACTTT	CASSRQPDRGPLHF
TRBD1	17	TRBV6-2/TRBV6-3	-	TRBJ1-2	TGTGCCAGCAGGACGACGAGTACAGGGGGCTGGGACTATGGCTACACCTTC	CASRTTSTGGWDYGYTF
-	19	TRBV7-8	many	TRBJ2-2	TGTGCCAGCACCCTCATTTGGGGCCAAACTCTTTCGGAACCCGGGGAGCTGTTTTTT	CASTLIWGQTLSEPGELFF
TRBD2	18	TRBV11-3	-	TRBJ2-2	TGTGCCAGCAGCTCCCCCCCGGGAGGGGGGCCGGGCACCGGGGAGCTGTTTTTT	CASSSPPGGGPGTGELFF
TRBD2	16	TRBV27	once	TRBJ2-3	TGTGCCAGCAGTAAGACTAGCGGGAGGGTAACAGATACGCAGTATTTT	CASSKTSGRVTDTQYF
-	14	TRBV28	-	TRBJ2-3	TGTGCCAGCAGTTCCCCTACCCACACAGATACGCAGTATTTT	CASSSPTHTDTQYF
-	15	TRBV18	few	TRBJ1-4	TGTGCCAGCTCACCAGGAGTCGGGGCTAATGAAAAACTGTTTTTT	CASSPGVGANEKLFF
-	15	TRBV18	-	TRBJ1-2	TGTGCCAGCTCACCACCACAGACGGGGACGAGGGGCTACACCTTC	CASSPPQTGTRGYTF
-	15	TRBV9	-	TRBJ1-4	TGTGCCAGCGGCCAACGTAGGGGGGGTAATGAAAAACTGTTTTTT	CASGQRRGGNEKLFF
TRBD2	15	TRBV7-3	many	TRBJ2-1	TGTGCCAGCAGCTTGCGACTAGCGGGGAACAATGAGCAGTTCTTC	CASSLRLAGNNEQFF
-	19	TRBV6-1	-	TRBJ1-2	TGTGCCAGCAGTGAAGGTTGGGGATCAAGTGTTAGGCGCAACTATGGCTACACCTTC	CASSEGWGSSVRRNYGYTF
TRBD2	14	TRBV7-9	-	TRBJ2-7	TGTGCCAGCAGGAGGACTAGCGGGAGATCCGAGCAGTACTTC	CASRRTSGRSEQYF
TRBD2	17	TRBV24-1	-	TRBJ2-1	TGTGCCACCAGCAGCCCGTGGAGCGGGACTTCCTACAATGAGCAGTTCTTC	CATSSPWSGTSYNEQFF
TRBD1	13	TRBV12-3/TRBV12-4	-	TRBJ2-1	TGTGCCAGCAGGGGACAGGGGTCCGGGGAGCAGTTCTTC	CASRGQGSGEQFF
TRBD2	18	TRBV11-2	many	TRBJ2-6	TGTGCCAGCAGCCAGAGGCCTAGCGGGACCTCTGGGGCCAACGTCCTGACTTTC	CASSQRPSGTSGANVLTF
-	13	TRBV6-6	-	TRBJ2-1	TGTGCCAGCAGTTACCGACGAGAGGTCGAGCAGTTCTTC	CASSYRREVEQFF
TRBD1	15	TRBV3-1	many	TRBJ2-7	TGTGCCAGCAGCCGGGGGACAGCCGTCTCCTACGAGCAGTACTTC	CASSRGTAVSYEQYF
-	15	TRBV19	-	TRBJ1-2	TGTGCCAGGGGGACTAGCGGGGGTGACAACTATGGCTACACCTTC	CARGTSGGDNYGYTF
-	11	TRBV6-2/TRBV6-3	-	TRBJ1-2	TGTGCCAGCAGGAACTTACTTGGCTACACCTTC	CASRNLLGYTF